This T cell receptor (beta chain) came from a study of response to subunit inactivated influenza vaccine (dated by TCRdb to the late 2010s). In the study overall: Deep quantitative profiling of the T cell receptor repertoire was used in the study to follow responses to a trivalent subunit inactivated influenza vaccine. What the research found in general, with its limitations: The authors suggested that each seasonal influenza vaccination may recruit only a limited number of new T cells.

This clonotype occurred many times. It lacks a known antigen. No much larger clone is present one base from it, and per-base qualities are unavailable. Receptors were amplified or captured by RT-PCR. Sequencing took place on an Illumina HiSeq 2500. TCRdb ran its own pipeline on the public reads, namely fastp trimming at Q25 and MiXCR clone calling, and kept in-frame beta chains. Every entry covers one CDR3 protein and lists the most common genes and DNA from its rows. The sample table shows 450,000 to 600,000 distinct CDR3 sequences, and 7.6% are seen once. Of the sample, about an eighth falls within the top ten clones. The germline V gene (reference sequence) sets CDR1 to MNHNY and CDR2 to SVGAGI. From the cysteine up to the phenylalanine, the CDR3 has a length of 12 residues. Just the 36-base CDR3 DNA is kept, in frame starting at base 1. Trimming costs V 9 bases and J 6 bases, and their ends lie 11 bases apart.

This TCR was recovered from a man between 50 and 75 years old who received an inactivated influenza vaccine. Donor details come from another sample of the same person, matched by shared clones. Sample: PBMCs from blood, taken around 25 months after vaccination. Rearrangement joined TRBV6-6 to TRBJ2-2; the D gene is not confidently resolved. The CDR3 amino acid sequence is: CASRRLAGELFF. The DNA sequence is TGTGCCAGTAGACGGCTTGCCGGGGAGCTGTTTTTT.